Following are 16 T cell receptor beta chains from one sample sequenced in a study of Ad26.COV2.S vaccination and SARS-CoV-2 variants. As for treatment: roughly 20 received Ad26.COV2.S at low or high dose, single or two shots; roughly 5 received placebo; per-sample allocation not given. Vaccine and placebo recipients were sampled on day 63 after the first injection. TCRdb's table, derived via immunoSEQ multiplex PCR, lists solely in-frame clones and lacks some. This sample carries about 390,000 clones, less than 90% of them seen once, and the ten largest clones take approximately 3.7%. Specimen: peripheral blood, collected in a trial of Ad26.COV2.S vaccine versus placebo. These receptors originate from a person aged 18-65 years who received the Ad26.COV2.S COVID-19 vaccine or a placebo.

V is TRBV10-3 and J is TRBJ2-3; TRBD1 aligns across 7 bases. J gave up 2 bases and V 3 bases, and 8 bases lay outside the gene matches. The germline V gene encodes CDR1 ENHRY and CDR2 SYGVKD. The CDR3 runs to 16 residues. For the CDR3, the DNA is TGTGCCATCAGTGATAATAGACAGGGATCCACAGATACGCAGTATTTT. Its protein is CAISDNRQGSTDTQYF.

This chain uses TRBV27 with TRBJ1-4; 7 nucleotides match TRBD1. The CDR3 consists of 16 residues. Germline assignment: CDR1 MNHEY and CDR2 SMNVEV (reference sequence). Losses at the gene ends were 7 bases for V and 1 base for J; bases not matched to a gene: 9. The CDR3 loop reads CASKIGGARTNEKLFF. CDR3 DNA sequence: TGTGCCAGCAAAATAGGGGGCGCGAGAACTAATGAAAAACTGTTTTTT.

This clone has a handful of counts. The rearrangement uses TRBV6-5 and TRBJ2-7; D might be TRBD2 (5 bases). V shed 7 bases and J shed 9 bases, with 13 bases lying between them. CDR1 and CDR2 from the germline V gene are MNHEY and SVGAGI. CDR3 size: 11 residues. The CDR3 nucleotides are TGTGCCAGCACCGGACGGGGTATGCAGTACTTC. Translation: CASTGRGMQYF.

The CDR3 loop reads CASRVTGTGDEKLFF. In DNA, the CDR3 is TGCGCCAGCAGGGTTACCGGGACAGGGGATGAAAAACTGTTTTTT. V gene TRBV5-1 combines with J gene TRBJ1-4; 10 nucleotides align to TRBD1. The CDR3 consists of 15 residues. Germline V gives CDR1 SGHRS, CDR2 YFSETQ. V trimming: 5 bases; J trimming: 6 bases; junction bases outside the gene matches: 7.

The V call is TRBV7-2, the J call TRBJ1-3; the match to TRBD1 covers 11 bases. Per the germline V gene, CDR1 is SGHTA and CDR2 is FQGNSA. The CDR3 has 17 amino acids. V lost 3 bases to trimming and J lost 2 bases; unmatched junction nucleotides: 6. The CDR3 sequence: CASSLGGQGAAGNTIYF. The DNA for the CDR3 is TGTGCCAGCAGCTTGGGAGGACAGGGGGCAGCTGGAAACACCATATATTTT.

The rearrangement joins TRBV4-3 to TRBJ1-3; TRBD1 agrees at 7 bases. The CDR3 is 16 residues long. Losses at the gene ends were 4 bases for V and 2 bases for J; bases not matched to a gene: 8. From germline, CDR1 is LGHNA and CDR2 YSLEER. In DNA form, the CDR3 reads TGCGCCAGCAGCCTGGCTGCACAGGGGACTGGAAACACCATATATTTT. Translation gives CASSLAAQGTGNTIYF.

The V and J genes are TRBV13 and TRBJ1-2; 12 bases line up with TRBD1. V lost 3 bases to trimming and J lost 7 bases; unmatched junction nucleotides: 9. Germline V gene sequence: CDR1 PRHDT, CDR2 FYEKMQ (reference sequence). This CDR3 is built from 16 residues. In nucleotides, the CDR3 is TGTGCCAGCAGCTTCGGGACAGGGGGCGCCGGGGTTGGCTACACCTTC. Its protein is CASSFGTGGAGVGYTF. Complete variable domain (other parts from reference TRBV13 and TRBJ1-2): AAGVIQSPRHLIKEKRETATLKCYPIPRHDTVYWYQQGPGQDPQFLISFYEKMQSDKGSIPDRFSAQQFSDYHSELNMSSLELGDSALYFCASSFGTGGAGVGYTFGSGTRLTVV.

V is TRBV4-1 and J is TRBJ2-4, with a possible D match to TRBD1 (6 bases). The CDR3 extends over 16 amino acids. CDR1 is MGHRA, CDR2 YSYEKL, per germline. Trimming pared 2 bases from V and 2 bases from J, leaving 13 bases between. The CDR3, as DNA: TGCGCCAGCAGCCAACTATTCAGGGGATCCAAAAACATTCAGTACTTC. Protein: CASSQLFRGSKNIQYF.

The chain has TRBV5-5 and TRBJ1-2; D remains unclear. V lost 0 bases, J lost 0 bases, and 6 bases lay in between. The CDR3 spans 14 residues. CDR1 is SGHKS and CDR2 is YYEKEE in the germline V gene (reference sequence). The DNA for the CDR3 is TGTGCCAGCAGCTTGGTTCAGACTAACTATGGCTACACCTTC. Translated: CASSLVQTNYGYTF.

The chain employs TRBV5-1 and TRBJ1-2, with 7 bases aligning to TRBD1. The germline V gene encodes CDR1 SGHRS and CDR2 YFSETQ. The length of the CDR3 is 13 residues. The V and J ends lost 4 bases and 7 bases, in that order; junction bases with no gene match: 7. CDR3 nucleotides: TGCGCCAGCAGCCCAGACAGGGTGGCTGGCTACACCTTC. Amino acids: CASSPDRVAGYTF.

This clone was seen a single time. The chain carries TRBV18 and TRBJ1-3; D gene uncertain. Trimming left V 5 bases short and J 4 bases short, with 12 bases between. Looked up from germline, CDR1 is KGHSH and CDR2 is LQKENI. The CDR3 runs 14 residues. The CDR3 reads CASSSTAVGNTIYF. CDR3 nucleotides: TGTGCCAGCTCATCGACGGCCGTGGGAAACACCATATATTTT.

This chain links TRBV11-2 with TRBJ1-6; a weak D match, TRBD1 (6 bases). Germline CDR1 reads SGHAT; CDR2 reads FQNNGV. V lost 5 bases and J 2 bases, leaving 22 bases between the germline ends. There are 19 residues in the CDR3. Here the CDR3 DNA reads TGTGCCAGCAGCATCTCTGGGCGCGGGGGGGGCACCTATAATTCACCCCTCCACTTT. Its protein is CASSISGRGGGTYNSPLHF.

The rearrangement links TRBV7-6 to TRBJ2-7; TRBD1 is a possible D gene (6 bases). Germline V gene data show CDR1 as SGHVS and CDR2 as FNYEAQ. V shed 5 bases and J shed 3 bases, with 14 bases lying between them. The CDR3 is 14 residues long. The CDR3 loop reads CASSPQGRVYEQYF. CDR3 nucleotide sequence: TGTGCCAGCAGCCCCCAGGGGCGGGTCTACGAGCAGTACTTC. Supplemented by reference TRBV7-6 and TRBJ2-7, the full variable domain reads GAGVSQSPRYKVTKRGQDVALRCDPISGHVSLYWYRQALGQGPEFLTYFNYEAQQDKSGLPNDRFSAERPEGSISTLTIQRTEQRDSAMYRCASSPQGRVYEQYFGPGTRLTVT.

This clone was observed a handful of times. The V gene is TRBV4-1, the J gene TRBJ1-6, with a possible D match to TRBD1 (5 bases). With 3 bases removed from V and 9 bases from J, the gap between germline ends came to 12 bases. Germline CDR1 reads MGHRA; CDR2 reads YSYEKL. This CDR3 is 14 amino acids long. This CDR3 reads CASSQGDNGSPLHF. CDR3 coding DNA: TGCGCCAGCAGCCAGGGGGATAATGGTTCACCCCTCCACTTT.

The chain employs TRBV29-1 and TRBJ2-3; 9 bases fit TRBD2. Germline-derived CDR1 and CDR2 are SQVTM and ANQGSEA. V shed 4 bases and J 4 bases; nucleotides not matched to a gene: 9. The CDR3 runs to 15 residues. Written as DNA, the CDR3 is TGCAGCGTTGCTGAGGCTAGCGGGGAGGCAGATACGCAGTATTTT. It encodes CSVAEASGEADTQYF.

This sequence joins TRBV10-3 and TRBJ1-5, with 7 bases that match TRBD1. V trimming: 3 bases; J trimming: 4 bases; junction bases outside the gene matches: 3. Germline V CDR1 and CDR2: ENHRY, SYGVKD. The length of the CDR3 is 14 residues. In DNA, the CDR3 is TGTGCCATCAGTGACGGGACAGCTAATCAGCCCCAGCATTTT. It codes for CAISDGTANQPQHF.